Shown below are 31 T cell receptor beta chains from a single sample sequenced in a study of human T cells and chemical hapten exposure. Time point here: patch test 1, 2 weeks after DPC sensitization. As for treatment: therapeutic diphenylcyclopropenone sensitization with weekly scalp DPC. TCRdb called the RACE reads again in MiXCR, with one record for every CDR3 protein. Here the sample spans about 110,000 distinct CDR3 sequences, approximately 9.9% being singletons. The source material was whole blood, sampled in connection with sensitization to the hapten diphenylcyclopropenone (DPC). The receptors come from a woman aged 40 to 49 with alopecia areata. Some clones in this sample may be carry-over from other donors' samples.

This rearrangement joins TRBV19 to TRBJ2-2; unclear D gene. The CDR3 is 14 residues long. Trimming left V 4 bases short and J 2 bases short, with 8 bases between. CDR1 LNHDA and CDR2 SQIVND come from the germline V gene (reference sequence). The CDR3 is CASSKGLNTGELFF. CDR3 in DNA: TGTGCCAGTAGTAAAGGCCTCAACACCGGGGAGCTGTTTTTT.

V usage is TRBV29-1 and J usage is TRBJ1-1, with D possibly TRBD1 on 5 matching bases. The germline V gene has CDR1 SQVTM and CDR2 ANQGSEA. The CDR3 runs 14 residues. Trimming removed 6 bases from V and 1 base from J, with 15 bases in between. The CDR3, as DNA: TGCAGCGTAGATCCGGGACCGCAGAACACTGAAGCTTTCTTT. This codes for CSVDPGPQNTEAFF. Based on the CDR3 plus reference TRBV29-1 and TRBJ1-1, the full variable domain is SAVISQKPSRDICQRGTSLTIQCQVDSQVTMMFWYRQQPGQSLTLIATANQGSEATYESGFVIDKFPISRPNLTFSTLTVSNMSPEDSSIYLCSVDPGPQNTEAFFGQGTRLTVV.

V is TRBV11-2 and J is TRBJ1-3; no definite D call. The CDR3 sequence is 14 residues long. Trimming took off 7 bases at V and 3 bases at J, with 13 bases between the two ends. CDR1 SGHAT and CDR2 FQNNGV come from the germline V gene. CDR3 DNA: TGTGCCAGCACCTCCCCCACGGGTGGAAACACCATATATTTT. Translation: CASTSPTGGNTIYF.

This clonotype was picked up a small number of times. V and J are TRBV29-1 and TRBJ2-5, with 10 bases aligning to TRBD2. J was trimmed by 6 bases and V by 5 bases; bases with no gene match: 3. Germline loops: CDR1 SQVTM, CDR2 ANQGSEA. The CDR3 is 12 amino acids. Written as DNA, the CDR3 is TGCAGCGTTCTAGCGGGAGTAAAGACCCAGTACTTC. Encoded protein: CSVLAGVKTQYF.

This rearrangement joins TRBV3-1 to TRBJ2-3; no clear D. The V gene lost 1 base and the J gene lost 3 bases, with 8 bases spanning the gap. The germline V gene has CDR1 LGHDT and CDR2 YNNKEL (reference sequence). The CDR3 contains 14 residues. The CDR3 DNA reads TGTGCCAGCAGCCAAGTTAGTGGTACAGATACGCAGTATTTT. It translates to CASSQVSGTDTQYF.

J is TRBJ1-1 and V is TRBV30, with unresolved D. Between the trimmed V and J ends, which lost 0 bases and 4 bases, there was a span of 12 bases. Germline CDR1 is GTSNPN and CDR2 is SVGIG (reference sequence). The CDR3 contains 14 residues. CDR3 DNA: TGTGCCTGGAGTGTTTCACTCCATAGCACTGAAGCTTTCTTT. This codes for CAWSVSLHSTEAFF.

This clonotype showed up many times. The CDR3 reads CASSQRVDSYEQYF. Written as DNA, the CDR3 is TGCGCCAGCAGCCAGAGGGTGGACTCCTACGAGCAGTACTTC. The rearrangement links TRBV5-1 to TRBJ2-7, with D possibly TRBD2 on 5 matching bases. Germline loops: CDR1 SGHRS, CDR2 YFSETQ. The CDR3 totals 14 residues. V was pared by 4 bases and J by 0 bases, with 11 bases between.

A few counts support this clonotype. This chain's CDR3 is CSAPNGPHEQYF. The DNA of the CDR3 is TGCAGTGCCCCAAACGGTCCTCACGAGCAGTACTTC. The gene calls are TRBV20-1 and TRBJ2-7; D is unclear. Germline V gene data show CDR1 as DFQATT and CDR2 as SNEGSKA (reference sequence). Trimming left V 6 bases short and J 5 bases short, with 14 bases between. This CDR3 contains 12 residues.

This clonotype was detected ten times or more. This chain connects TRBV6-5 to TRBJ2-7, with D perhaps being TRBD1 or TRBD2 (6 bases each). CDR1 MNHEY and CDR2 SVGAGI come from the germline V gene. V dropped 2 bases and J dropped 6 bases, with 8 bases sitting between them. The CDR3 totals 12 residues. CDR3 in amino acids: CASSYGGPEQYF. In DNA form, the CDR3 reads TGTGCCAGCAGTTACGGGGGGCCCGAGCAGTACTTC.

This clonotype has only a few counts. Written as DNA, the CDR3 is TGCAGTGCTAGACGGGTCTTTGGCCCAGATACGCAGTATTTT. It translates to CSARRVFGPDTQYF. The chain is built from TRBV20-1 and TRBJ2-3; D ambiguous. Trimming stripped 2 bases from V and 4 bases from J, with 13 bases between. Germline V lookup: CDR1 DFQATT, CDR2 SNEGSKA (reference sequence). The length of the CDR3 is 14 residues.

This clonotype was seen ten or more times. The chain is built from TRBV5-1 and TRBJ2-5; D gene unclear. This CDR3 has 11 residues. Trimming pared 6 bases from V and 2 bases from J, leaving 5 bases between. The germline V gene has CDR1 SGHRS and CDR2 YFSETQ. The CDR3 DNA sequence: TGCGCCAGCACCCTTCAAGAGACCCAGTACTTC. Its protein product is CASTLQETQYF.

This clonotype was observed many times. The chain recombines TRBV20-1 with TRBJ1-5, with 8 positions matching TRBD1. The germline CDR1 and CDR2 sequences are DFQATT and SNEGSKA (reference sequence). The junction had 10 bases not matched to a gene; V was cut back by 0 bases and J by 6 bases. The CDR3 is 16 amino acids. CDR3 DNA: TGCAGTGCTAGAGACCTGGGACAGGTTCACACTCAGCCCCAGCATTTT. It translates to CSARDLGQVHTQPQHF.

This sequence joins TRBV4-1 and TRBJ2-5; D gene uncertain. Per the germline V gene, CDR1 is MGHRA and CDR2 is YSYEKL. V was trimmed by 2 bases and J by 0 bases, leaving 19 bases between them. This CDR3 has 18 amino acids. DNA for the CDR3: TGCGCCAGCAGCCAATTTTCCTCTCGCATCCTGTACCAAGAGACCCAGTACTTC. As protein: CASSQFSSRILYQETQYF.

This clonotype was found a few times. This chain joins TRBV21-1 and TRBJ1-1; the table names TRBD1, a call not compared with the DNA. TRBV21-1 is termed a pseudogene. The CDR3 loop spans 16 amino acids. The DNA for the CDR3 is TGTGCCAGCAGCGCCACACAGGGGACCCTGAACACTGAAGCTTTCTTT. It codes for CASSATQGTLNTEAFF.

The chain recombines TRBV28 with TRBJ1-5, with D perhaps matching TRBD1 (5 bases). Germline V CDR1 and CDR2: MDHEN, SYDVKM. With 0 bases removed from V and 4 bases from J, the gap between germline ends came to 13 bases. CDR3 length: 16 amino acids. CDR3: CASSLWAGDGNQPQHF. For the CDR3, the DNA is TGTGCCAGCAGTTTATGGGCGGGGGATGGGAATCAGCCCCAGCATTTT.

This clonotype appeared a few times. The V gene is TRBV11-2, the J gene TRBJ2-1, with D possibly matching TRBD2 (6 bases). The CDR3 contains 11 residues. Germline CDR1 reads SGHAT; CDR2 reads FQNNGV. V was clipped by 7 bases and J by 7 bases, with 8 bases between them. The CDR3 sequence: CASTGGNEQFF. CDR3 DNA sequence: TGTGCCAGCACCGGGGGTAATGAGCAGTTCTTC.

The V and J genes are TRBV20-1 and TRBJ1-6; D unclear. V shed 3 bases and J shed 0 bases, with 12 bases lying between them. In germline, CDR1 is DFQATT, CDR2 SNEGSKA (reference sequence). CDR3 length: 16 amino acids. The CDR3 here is CSASLGWASYNSPLHF. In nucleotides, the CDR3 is TGCAGTGCTAGTTTGGGATGGGCCTCCTATAATTCACCCCTCCACTTT.

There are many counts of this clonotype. The CDR3 coding sequence is TGTGCCAGTAGTCAAAGCAATCAGCCCCAGCATTTT. The encoded protein is CASSQSNQPQHF. The chain uses TRBV19 and TRBJ1-5, with D unclear. Deletions cut 5 bases from V and 1 base from J, with 3 bases between. This CDR3 has 12 residues. Looked up from germline, CDR1 is LNHDA and CDR2 is SQIVND (reference sequence).

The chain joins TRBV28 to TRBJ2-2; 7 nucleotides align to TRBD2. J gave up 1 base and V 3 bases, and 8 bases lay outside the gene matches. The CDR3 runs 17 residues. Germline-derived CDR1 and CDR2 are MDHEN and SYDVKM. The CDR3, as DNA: TGTGCCAGCAGTTTGCTCCCCCTAGCGGTGAACACCGGGGAGCTGTTTTTT. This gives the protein CASSLLPLAVNTGELFF.

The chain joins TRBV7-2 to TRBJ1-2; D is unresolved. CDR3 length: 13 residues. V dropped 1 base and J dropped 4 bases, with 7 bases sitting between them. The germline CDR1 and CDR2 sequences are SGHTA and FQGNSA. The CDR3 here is CASSLGSGYGYTF. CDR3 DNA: TGTGCCAGCAGCTTAGGTTCAGGCTATGGCTACACCTTC.

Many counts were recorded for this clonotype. This CDR3 reads CASSPGRSNQPQHF. The CDR3 DNA is TGTGCCAGCAGTCCGGGGCGAAGCAATCAGCCCCAGCATTTT. The chain joins TRBV7-2 to TRBJ1-5; a possible D gene is TRBD1 (5 bases). Trimming took 6 bases from V and 1 from J, leaving 10 bases between them. In germline, CDR1 is SGHTA, CDR2 FQGNSA. The CDR3 extends over 14 amino acids. Together with reference TRBV7-2 and TRBJ1-5, the CDR3 gives the full variable domain: GAGVSQSPSNKVTEKGKDVELRCDPISGHTALYWYRQSLGQGLEFLIYFQGNSAPDKSGLPSDRFSAERTGGSVSTLTIQRTQQEDSAVYLCASSPGRSNQPQHFGDGTRLSIL.

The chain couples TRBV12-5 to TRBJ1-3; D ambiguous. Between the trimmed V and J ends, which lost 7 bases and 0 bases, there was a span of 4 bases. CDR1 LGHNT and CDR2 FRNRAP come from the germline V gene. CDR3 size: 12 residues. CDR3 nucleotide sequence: TGTGCTAGTGAGGGCTCTGGAAACACCATATATTTT. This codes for CASEGSGNTIYF.

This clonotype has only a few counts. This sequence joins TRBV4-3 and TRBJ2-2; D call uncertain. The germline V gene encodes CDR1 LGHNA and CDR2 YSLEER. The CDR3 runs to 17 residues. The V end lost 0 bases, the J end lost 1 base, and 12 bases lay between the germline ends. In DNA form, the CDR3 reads TGCGCCAGCAGCCAAGATGCCAGGCGGTTGAACACCGGGGAGCTGTTTTTT. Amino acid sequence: CASSQDARRLNTGELFF.

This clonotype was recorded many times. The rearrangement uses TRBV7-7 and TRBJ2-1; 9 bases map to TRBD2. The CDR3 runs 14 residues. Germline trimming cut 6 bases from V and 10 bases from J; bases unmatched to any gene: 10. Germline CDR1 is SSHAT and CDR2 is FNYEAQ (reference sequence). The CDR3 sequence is CASSYSGSREEQFF. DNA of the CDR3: TGTGCCAGCAGTTATAGCGGGAGTCGGGAGGAGCAGTTCTTC.

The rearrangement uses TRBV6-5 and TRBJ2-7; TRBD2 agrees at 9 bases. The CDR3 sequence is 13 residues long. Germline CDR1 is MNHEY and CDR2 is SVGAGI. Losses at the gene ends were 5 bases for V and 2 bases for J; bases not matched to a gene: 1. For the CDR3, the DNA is TGTGCCAGCAGTAGACTAGCGGCCTACGAGCAGTACTTC. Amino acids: CASSRLAAYEQYF.

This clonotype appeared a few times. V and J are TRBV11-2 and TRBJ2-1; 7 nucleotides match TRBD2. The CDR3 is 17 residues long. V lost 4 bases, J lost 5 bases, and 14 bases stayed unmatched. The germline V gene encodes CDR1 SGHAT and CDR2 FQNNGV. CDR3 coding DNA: TGTGCCAGCAGCTACATAAGACTAGCCAAATTTCACAATGAGCAGTTCTTC. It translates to CASSYIRLAKFHNEQFF. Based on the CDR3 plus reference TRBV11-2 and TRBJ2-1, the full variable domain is EAGVAQSPRYKIIEKRQSVAFWCNPISGHATLYWYQQILGQGPKLLIQFQNNGVVDDSQLPKDRFSAERLKGVDSTLKIQPAKLEDSAVYLCASSYIRLAKFHNEQFFGPGTRLTVL.

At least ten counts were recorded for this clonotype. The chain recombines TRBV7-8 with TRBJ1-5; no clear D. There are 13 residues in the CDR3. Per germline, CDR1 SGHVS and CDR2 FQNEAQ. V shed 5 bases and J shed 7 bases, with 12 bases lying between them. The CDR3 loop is CASSGNIGQPQHF. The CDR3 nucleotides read TGTGCCAGCAGCGGAAATATCGGCCAGCCCCAGCATTTT.

The CDR3 DNA is TGCAGTGCCCACCGGAGCCAGCGGTGGCCCGAGACCCAGTACTTC. Translated: CSAHRSQRWPETQYF. The rearrangement joins TRBV20-1 to TRBJ2-5, with D possibly TRBD2 on 5 matching bases. Deletions cut 6 bases from V and 5 bases from J, with 22 bases between. Per germline, CDR1 DFQATT and CDR2 SNEGSKA (reference sequence). The CDR3 runs 15 residues.

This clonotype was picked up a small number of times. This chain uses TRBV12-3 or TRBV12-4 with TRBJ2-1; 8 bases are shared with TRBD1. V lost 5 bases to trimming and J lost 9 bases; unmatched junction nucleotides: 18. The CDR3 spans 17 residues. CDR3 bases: TGTGCCAGCAGTCCGCTCACTGACAGGGGAAGACGGGGTGAGCAGTTCTTC. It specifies CASSPLTDRGRRGEQFF.

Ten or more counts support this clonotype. The CDR3 spells CASSLAEGQPQHF. As DNA, the CDR3 is TGTGCCAGCAGCTTAGCTGAGGGTCAGCCCCAGCATTTT. The chain combines TRBV7-8 with TRBJ1-5; no definite D call. The CDR3 runs 13 residues. The germline V gene has CDR1 SGHVS and CDR2 FQNEAQ. V was pared by 0 bases and J by 6 bases, with 6 bases between.

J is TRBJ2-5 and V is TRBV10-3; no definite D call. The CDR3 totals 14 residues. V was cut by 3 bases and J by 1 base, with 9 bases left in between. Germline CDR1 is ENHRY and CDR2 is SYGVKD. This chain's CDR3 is CAISEPGLQETQYF. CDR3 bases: TGTGCCATCAGTGAACCGGGCCTCCAAGAGACCCAGTACTTC.